Only one count was recorded for the clone carrying this TCR beta chain. With 0 bases removed from V and 4 bases from J, the gap between germline ends came to 13 bases. The CDR3 has 16 residues. CDR1 and CDR2 from the germline V gene are SGHTA and FQGNSA. This specimen comes from a study of OX40 agonist ivuxolimab in advanced cancers. The protocol was immunoSEQ multiplex PCR, while the TCRdb copy is restricted to in-frame clones and leaves out a portion. The sample includes 55,000 to 75,000 clones, roughly 80% seen only once; the top ten take under 6%. This specimen consisted of CD4+ or CD8+ T cells sorted from blood, obtained in a trial of the OX40 agonist ivuxolimab. V and J are TRBV7-2 and TRBJ2-1; TRBD1 or TRBD2 may be the D gene (6 bases each). The clonotype comes from an adult with an advanced solid tumor such as melanoma, head and neck, liver or kidney cancer. This CDR3 reads CASSLARGVSYNEQFF. In DNA form, the CDR3 reads TGTGCCAGCAGCTTAGCGAGGGGGGTGAGTTACAATGAGCAGTTCTTC.